Below are 5 T cell receptor beta chains sequenced from a single sample in a study of T-cell reconstitution after alpha-beta-depleted transplantation in children. Preparation of the TCRbeta library was carried out with unique molecular identifiers. TCRdb passed the PCR reads through MiXCR, listing each CDR3 protein once. This table has about 98,000 distinct CDR3 sequences, 23% appearing once. The sample consisted of PBMCs, taken before TCRalphabeta/CD19-depleted stem cell transplant. The receptors were gathered from a boy younger than 10 with acute lymphoblastic leukemia, due to receive a stem cell transplant.

This clonotype was seen many times. The chain joins TRBV4-3 to TRBJ2-1; D may correspond to TRBD1 or TRBD2 (5 bases each). Trimming stripped 0 bases from V and 10 bases from J, with 13 bases between. CDR3 length equals 14 residues. CDR1 and CDR2 (germline): LGHNA, YSLEER. CDR3 coding DNA: TGCGCCAGCAGCCAAGAGGGTGGGGCGGGCGAGCAGTTCTTC. Translation gives CASSQEGGAGEQFF.

This clonotype was seen a handful of times. This chain uses TRBV12-3 or TRBV12-4 with TRBJ2-5, with TRBD2 matching over 7 bases. The V and J ends lost 4 bases and 2 bases, in that order; junction bases with no gene match: 7. The CDR3 is 15 amino acids. CDR3 region: CASSSRGREQETQYF. The CDR3 coding sequence is TGTGCCAGCAGTTCTAGAGGGAGGGAGCAAGAGACCCAGTACTTC.

This clonotype has only a few counts. The CDR3 here is CASSSTGPGLQETQYF. CDR3 DNA sequence: TGCGCCAGCAGCTCGACGGGACCCGGACTCCAAGAGACCCAGTACTTC. The chain couples TRBV5-1 to TRBJ2-5; D is possibly TRBD1 or TRBD2 (5 bases each). Germline V CDR1 and CDR2: SGHRS, YFSETQ. The CDR3 sequence is 16 residues long. Trimming removed 3 bases from V and 1 base from J, with 16 bases in between.

This clonotype was detected a few times. The genes are TRBV6-1 and TRBJ2-4; no definite D call. This CDR3 contains 11 residues. The V end lost 3 bases, the J end lost 8 bases, and 5 bases lay between the germline ends. Germline lookup yields CDR1 MNHNS and CDR2 SASEGT. CDR3 protein: CASSEIDIQYF. For the CDR3, the DNA is TGTGCCAGCAGTGAGATAGACATTCAGTACTTC.

The chain has TRBV27 and TRBJ2-7; 9 positions agree with TRBD1. Germline CDR1 reads MNHEY; CDR2 reads SMNVEV (reference sequence). V dropped 6 bases and J dropped 5; count of bases not matched to a gene: 5. The CDR3 is 13 residues long. The CDR3 loop reads CASRGTGNHEQYF. In DNA form, the CDR3 reads TGTGCCAGCAGGGGGACAGGGAATCACGAGCAGTACTTC.